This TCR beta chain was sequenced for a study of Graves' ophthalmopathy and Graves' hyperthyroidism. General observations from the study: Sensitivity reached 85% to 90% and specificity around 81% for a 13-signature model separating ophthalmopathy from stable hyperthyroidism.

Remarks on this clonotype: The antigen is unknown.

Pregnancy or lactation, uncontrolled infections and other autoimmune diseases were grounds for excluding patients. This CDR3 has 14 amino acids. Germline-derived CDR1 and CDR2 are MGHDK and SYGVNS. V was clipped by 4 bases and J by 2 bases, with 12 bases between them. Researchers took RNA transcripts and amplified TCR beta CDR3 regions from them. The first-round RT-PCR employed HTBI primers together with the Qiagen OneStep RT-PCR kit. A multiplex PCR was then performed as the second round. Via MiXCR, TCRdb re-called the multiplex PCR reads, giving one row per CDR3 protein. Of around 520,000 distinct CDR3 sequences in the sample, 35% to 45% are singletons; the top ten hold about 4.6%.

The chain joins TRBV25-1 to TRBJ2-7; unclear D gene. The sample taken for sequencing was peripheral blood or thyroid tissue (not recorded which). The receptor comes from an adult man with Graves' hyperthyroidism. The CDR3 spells CASSASAHPYEQYF. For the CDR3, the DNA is TGTGCCAGCAGTGCTTCCGCCCATCCCTACGAGCAGTACTTC.